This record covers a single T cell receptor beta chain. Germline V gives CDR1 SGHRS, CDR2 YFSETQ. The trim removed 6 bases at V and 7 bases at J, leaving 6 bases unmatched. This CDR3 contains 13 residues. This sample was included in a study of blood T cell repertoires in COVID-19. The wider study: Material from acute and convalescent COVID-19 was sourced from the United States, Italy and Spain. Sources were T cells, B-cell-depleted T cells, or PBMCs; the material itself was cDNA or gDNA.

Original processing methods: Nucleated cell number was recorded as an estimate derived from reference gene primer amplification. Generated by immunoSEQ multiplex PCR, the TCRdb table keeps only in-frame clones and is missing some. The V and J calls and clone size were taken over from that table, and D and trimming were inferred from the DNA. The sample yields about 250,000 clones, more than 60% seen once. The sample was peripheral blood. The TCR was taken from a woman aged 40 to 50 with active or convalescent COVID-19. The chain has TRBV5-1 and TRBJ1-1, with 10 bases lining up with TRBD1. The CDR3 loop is CASTGTGDIEAFF. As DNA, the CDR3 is TGCGCCAGCACCGGGACAGGGGATATTGAAGCTTTCTTT. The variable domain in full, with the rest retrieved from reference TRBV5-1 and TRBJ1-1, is KAGVTQTPRYLIKTRGQQVTLSCSPISGHRSVSWYQQTPGQGLQFLFEYFSETQRNKGNFPGRFSGRQFSNSRSEMNVSTLELGDSALYLCASTGTGDIEAFFGQGTRLTVV.